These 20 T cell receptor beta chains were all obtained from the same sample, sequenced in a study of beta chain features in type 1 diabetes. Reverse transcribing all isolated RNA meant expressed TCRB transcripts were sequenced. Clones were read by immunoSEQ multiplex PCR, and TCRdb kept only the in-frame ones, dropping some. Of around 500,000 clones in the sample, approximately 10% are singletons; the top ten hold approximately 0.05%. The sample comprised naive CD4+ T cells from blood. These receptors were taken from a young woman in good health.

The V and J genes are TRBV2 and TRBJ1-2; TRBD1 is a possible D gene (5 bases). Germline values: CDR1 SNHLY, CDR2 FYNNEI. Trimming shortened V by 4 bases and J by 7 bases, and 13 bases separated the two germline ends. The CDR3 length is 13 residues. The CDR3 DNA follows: TGTGCCAGCAGTGCTCAGGGCTCGGGTGGCTACACCTTC. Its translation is CASSAQGSGGYTF.

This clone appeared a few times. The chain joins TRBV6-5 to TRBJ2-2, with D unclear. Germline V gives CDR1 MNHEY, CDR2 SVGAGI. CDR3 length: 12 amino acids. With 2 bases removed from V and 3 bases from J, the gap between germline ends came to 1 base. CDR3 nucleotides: TGTGCCAGCAGTTACGACACCGGGGAGCTGTTTTTT. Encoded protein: CASSYDTGELFF.

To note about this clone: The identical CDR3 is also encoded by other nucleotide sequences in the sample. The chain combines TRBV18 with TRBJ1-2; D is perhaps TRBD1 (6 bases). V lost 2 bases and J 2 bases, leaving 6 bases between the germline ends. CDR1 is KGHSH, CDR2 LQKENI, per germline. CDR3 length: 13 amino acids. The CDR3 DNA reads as TGTGCCAGCTCACCAGGGGGCAACTATGGCTACACCTTC. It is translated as CASSPGGNYGYTF. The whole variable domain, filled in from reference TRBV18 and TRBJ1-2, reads NAGVMQNPRHLVRRRGQEARLRCSPMKGHSHVYWYRQLPEEGLKFMVYLQKENIIDESGMPKERFSAEFPKEGPSILRIQQVVRGDSAAYFCASSPGGNYGYTFGSGTRLTVV.

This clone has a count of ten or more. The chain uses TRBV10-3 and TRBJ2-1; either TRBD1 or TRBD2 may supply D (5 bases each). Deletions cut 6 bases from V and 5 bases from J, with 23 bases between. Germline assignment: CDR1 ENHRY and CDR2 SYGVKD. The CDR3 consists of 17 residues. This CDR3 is CAIRGTSAPKRHNEQFF. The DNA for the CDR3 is TGTGCCATCAGGGGGACGTCGGCCCCCAAAAGACACAATGAGCAGTTCTTC.

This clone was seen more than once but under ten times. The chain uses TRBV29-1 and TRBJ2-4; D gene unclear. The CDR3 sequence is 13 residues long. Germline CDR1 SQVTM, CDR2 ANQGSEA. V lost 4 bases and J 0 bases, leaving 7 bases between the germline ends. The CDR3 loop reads CSVAGGAKNIQYF. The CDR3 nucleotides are TGCAGCGTTGCTGGCGGAGCCAAAAACATTCAGTACTTC.

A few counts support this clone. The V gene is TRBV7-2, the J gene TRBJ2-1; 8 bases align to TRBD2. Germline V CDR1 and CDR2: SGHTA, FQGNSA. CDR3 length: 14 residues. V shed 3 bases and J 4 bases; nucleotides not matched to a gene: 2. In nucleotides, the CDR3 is TGTGCCAGCAGCTTCGGACTAGCATACAATGAGCAGTTCTTC. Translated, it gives CASSFGLAYNEQFF.

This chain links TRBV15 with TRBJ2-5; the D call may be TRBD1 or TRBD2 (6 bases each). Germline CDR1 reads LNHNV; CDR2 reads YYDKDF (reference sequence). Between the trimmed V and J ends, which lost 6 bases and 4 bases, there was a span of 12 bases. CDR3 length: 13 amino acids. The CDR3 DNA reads TGTGCCACCAGAAGGGGGGCCGGAGAGACCCAGTACTTC. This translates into CATRRGAGETQYF.

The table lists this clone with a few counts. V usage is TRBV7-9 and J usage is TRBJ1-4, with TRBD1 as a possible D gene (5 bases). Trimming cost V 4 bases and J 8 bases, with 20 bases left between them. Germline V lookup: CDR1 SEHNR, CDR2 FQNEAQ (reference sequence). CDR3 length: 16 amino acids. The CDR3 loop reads CASSYGEGRRKEKLFF. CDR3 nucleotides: TGTGCCAGCAGCTATGGTGAGGGACGGAGGAAGGAAAAACTGTTTTTT.

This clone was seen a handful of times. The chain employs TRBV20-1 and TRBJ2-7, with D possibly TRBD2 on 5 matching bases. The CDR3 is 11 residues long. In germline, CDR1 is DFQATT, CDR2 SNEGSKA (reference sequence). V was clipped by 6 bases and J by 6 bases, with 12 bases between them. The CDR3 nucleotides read TGCAGTGCCCCCGAGGGATCCGAGCAGTACTTC. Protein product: CSAPEGSEQYF.

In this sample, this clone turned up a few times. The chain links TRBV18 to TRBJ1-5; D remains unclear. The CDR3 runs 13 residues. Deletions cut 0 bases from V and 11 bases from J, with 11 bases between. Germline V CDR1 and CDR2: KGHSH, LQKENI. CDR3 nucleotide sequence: TGTGCCAGCTCACCACCCTCCGTAGGTACCCAGCATTTT. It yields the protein CASSPPSVGTQHF.

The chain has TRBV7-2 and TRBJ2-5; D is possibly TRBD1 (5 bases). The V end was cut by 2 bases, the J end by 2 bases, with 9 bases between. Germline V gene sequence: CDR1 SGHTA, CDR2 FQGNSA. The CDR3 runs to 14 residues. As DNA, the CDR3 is TGTGCCAGCAGCTTACAGACAGCACAAGAGACCCAGTACTTC. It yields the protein CASSLQTAQETQYF.

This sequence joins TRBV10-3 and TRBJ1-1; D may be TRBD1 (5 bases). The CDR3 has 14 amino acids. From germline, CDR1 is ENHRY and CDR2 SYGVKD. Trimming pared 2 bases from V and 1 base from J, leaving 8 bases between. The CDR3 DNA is TGTGCCATCAGTGAGCTGGGGACGAACACTGAAGCTTTCTTT. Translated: CAISELGTNTEAFF.

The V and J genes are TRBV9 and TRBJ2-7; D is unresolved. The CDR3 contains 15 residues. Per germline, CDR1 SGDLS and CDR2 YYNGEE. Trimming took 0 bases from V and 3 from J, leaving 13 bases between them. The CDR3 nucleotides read TGTGCCAGCAGCGTAGCTCCGAGCTCTGACTACGAGCAGTACTTC. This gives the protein CASSVAPSSDYEQYF.

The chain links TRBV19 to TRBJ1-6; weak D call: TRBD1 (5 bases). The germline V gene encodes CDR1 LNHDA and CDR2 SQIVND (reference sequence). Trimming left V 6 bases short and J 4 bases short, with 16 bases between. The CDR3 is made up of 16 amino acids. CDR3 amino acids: CASSKPTTAYNSPLHF. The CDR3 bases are TGTGCCAGTAGCAAACCGACGACAGCTTATAATTCACCCCTCCACTTT.

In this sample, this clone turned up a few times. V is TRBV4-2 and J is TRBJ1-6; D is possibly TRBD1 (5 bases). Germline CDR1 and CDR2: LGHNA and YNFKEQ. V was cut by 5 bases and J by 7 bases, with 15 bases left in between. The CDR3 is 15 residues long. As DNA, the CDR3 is TGTGCCAGCAGCAAGGAGAGGGGAGGGAATTCACCCCTCCACTTT. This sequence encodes CASSKERGGNSPLHF.

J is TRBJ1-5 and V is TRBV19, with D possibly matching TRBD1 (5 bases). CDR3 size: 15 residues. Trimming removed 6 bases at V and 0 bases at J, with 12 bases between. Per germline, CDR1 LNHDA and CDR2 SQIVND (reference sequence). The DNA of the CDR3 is TGTGCCAGTAGAAGGGGAGAGTATAGCAATCAGCCCCAGCATTTT. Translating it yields CASRRGEYSNQPQHF.

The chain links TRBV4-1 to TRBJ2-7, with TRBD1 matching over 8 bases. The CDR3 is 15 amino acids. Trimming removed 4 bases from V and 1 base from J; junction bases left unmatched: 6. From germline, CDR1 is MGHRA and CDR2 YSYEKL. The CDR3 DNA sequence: TGCGCCAGCAGCCGTACAGGGGGTAGTTCCTACGAGCAGTACGTC. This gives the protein CASSRTGGSSYEQYV.

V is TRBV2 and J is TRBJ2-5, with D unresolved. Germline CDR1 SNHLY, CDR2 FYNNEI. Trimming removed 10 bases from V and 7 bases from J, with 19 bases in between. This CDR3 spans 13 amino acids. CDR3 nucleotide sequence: TGTGCCACCCAAAAGGAGCCCCTCGGGACCCAGTACTTC. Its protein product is CATQKEPLGTQYF.

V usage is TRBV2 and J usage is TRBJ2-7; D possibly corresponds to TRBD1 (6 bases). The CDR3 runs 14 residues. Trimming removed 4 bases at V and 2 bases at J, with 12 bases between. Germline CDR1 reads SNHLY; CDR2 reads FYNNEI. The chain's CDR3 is CASSGGQGPYEQYF. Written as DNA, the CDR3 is TGTGCCAGCAGTGGGGGGCAGGGACCCTACGAGCAGTACTTC.

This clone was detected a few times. The CDR3 DNA reads TGTGCCAGCAGCCCCTCTAACGGTCGCACAGATACGCAGTATTTT. Amino acids: CASSPSNGRTDTQYF. The chain is built from TRBV2 and TRBJ2-3, with D unresolved. Germline V gene data show CDR1 as SNHLY and CDR2 as FYNNEI. The CDR3 length is 15 residues. V was pared by 6 bases and J by 1 base, with 14 bases between.